The next 7 T cell receptor beta chains were all read from a single sample in a study of T-cell memory formation after mild COVID-19. MiXCR, applied by TCRdb to the 5' RACE reads, yields one record per CDR3 protein. This table holds 300,000 to 400,000 distinct CDR3 sequences, roughly 20% found once. Sequenced sample: PBMCs or a T cell subset sorted from them (not recorded which). The receptors derive from an adult woman who had mild COVID-19 (a few samples of this study predate the infection). Cell type and time point are not known.

The CDR3 bases are TGTGCCAGCAGAACGGCGGGAGAGGGCACAGATACGCAGTATTTT. Residues: CASRTAGEGTDTQYF. V gene TRBV11-2 combines with J gene TRBJ2-3; TRBD2 matches at 7 bases. V lost 6 bases to trimming and J lost 1 base; unmatched junction nucleotides: 7. The CDR3 loop spans 15 amino acids. Germline-derived CDR1 and CDR2 are SGHAT and FQNNGV.

In DNA form, the CDR3 reads TGCGCCAGCAGATTGAGGGCTGCGAACACCGGGGAGCTGTTTTTT. It encodes CASRLRAANTGELFF. This chain links TRBV5-1 with TRBJ2-2; tentative D call: TRBD2 (5 bases). This CDR3 has 15 amino acids. Trimming shortened V by 5 bases and J by 0 bases, and 11 bases separated the two germline ends. Germline assignment: CDR1 SGHRS and CDR2 YFSETQ.

This clonotype turned up a few times. The V gene is TRBV15, the J gene TRBJ2-1; 9 positions agree with TRBD2. CDR1 is LNHNV, CDR2 YYDKDF, per germline (reference sequence). This CDR3 comprises 17 residues. The trim removed 5 bases at V and 6 bases at J, leaving 14 bases unmatched. CDR3 residues: CATSRVGSGGFSNEQFF. DNA of the CDR3: TGTGCCACCAGCCGTGTCGGCAGCGGGGGGTTTAGCAATGAGCAGTTCTTC.

This clonotype occurred a few times. The rearrangement links TRBV29-1 to TRBJ2-6, with a tentative D call TRBD1 (6 bases). CDR1 is SQVTM, CDR2 ANQGSEA, per germline. V shed 2 bases and J shed 0 bases, with 8 bases lying between them. CDR3 length: 15 residues. Here the CDR3 DNA reads TGCAGCGTTGAAACAGGGAGCTCTGGGGCCAACGTCCTGACTTTC. Its protein product is CSVETGSSGANVLTF.

V and J are TRBV27 and TRBJ2-7, with 11 bases aligning to TRBD2. V shed 3 bases, J shed 5 bases, and the junction held 0 bases outside the gene matches. Germline V gives CDR1 MNHEY, CDR2 SMNVEV (reference sequence). The CDR3 spans 13 residues. CDR3 amino acids: CASSLTSGNEQYF. The DNA for the CDR3 is TGTGCCAGCAGTTTGACTAGCGGGAACGAGCAGTACTTC.

The chain employs TRBV11-2 and TRBJ1-1; no clear D. Between the trimmed V and J ends, which lost 3 bases and 1 base, there was a span of 9 bases. CDR3 length equals 14 residues. The germline CDR1 and CDR2 sequences are SGHAT and FQNNGV. The CDR3 nucleotides are TGTGCCAGCAGCTTGCAGCGGGGGAACACTGAAGCTTTCTTT. It translates to CASSLQRGNTEAFF.

The V and J genes are TRBV19 and TRBJ2-3; D perhaps matches TRBD1 (5 bases). Trimming left V 6 bases short and J 2 bases short, with 9 bases between. The CDR3 runs 13 residues. From germline, CDR1 is LNHDA and CDR2 SQIVND (reference sequence). CDR3 DNA sequence: TGTGCCAGTAGCAACAGGATCACAGATACGCAGTATTTT. It codes for CASSNRITDTQYF.